One and the same sample provided the 17 T cell receptor beta chains below, sequenced in a study of T cell changes during pregnancy in multiple sclerosis. The repertoire was sequenced with immunoSEQ multiplex PCR; TCRdb's copy has only in-frame clones and lacks some. The data contain 100,000 or so clones, approximately 94% of them seen just once; the ten biggest clones take up approximately 2.2%. The specimen comprised peripheral blood, sampled in the third trimester of pregnancy. The source of these receptors is a female donor with multiple sclerosis, enrolled in a pregnancy study.

This chain links TRBV10-2 with TRBJ2-7; tentatively, D is TRBD1 (5 bases). V was pared by 8 bases and J by 3 bases, with 14 bases between. Germline CDR1 and CDR2: WSHSY and SAAADI. CDR3 length: 13 amino acids. Here the CDR3 DNA reads TGCGCCAGCGGGCAGGGCGAGCTCTACGAGCAGTACTTC. It encodes CASGQGELYEQYF.

This clone was counted a few times. CDR3 DNA sequence: TGTGCCAGCAGCTTAGATGCCGGAGTCGAAGCTTTCTTT. Translating gives CASSLDAGVEAFF. The V call is TRBV11-2, the J call TRBJ1-1, with D unclear. CDR1 is SGHAT and CDR2 is FQNNGV in the germline V gene. With 0 bases removed from V and 8 bases from J, the gap between germline ends came to 10 bases. This CDR3 region has 13 residues.

The V and J genes are TRBV11-3 and TRBJ2-1; 15 nucleotides match TRBD2. The germline V gene has CDR1 SGHNT and CDR2 YENEEA. The CDR3 is 16 amino acids. V gave up 1 base and J gave up 8 bases; unmatched junction bases: 3. This CDR3 reads CASSLGGLAGGDEQFF. CDR3 DNA: TGTGCCAGCAGCTTAGGTGGACTAGCGGGAGGGGATGAGCAGTTCTTC.

The chain employs TRBV10-3 and TRBJ2-7, with 10 bases aligning to TRBD2. The V and J ends lost 0 bases and 5 bases, in that order; junction bases with no gene match: 7. This CDR3 contains 16 residues. Germline V gene lookup returns CDR1 ENHRY and CDR2 SYGVKD. The CDR3 region has the DNA TGTGCCATCAGTGAGTCGCCTAGCGGGAGAATCAACGAGCAGTACTTC. Translation gives CAISESPSGRINEQYF.

The rearrangement uses TRBV19 and TRBJ1-1; a possible D gene is TRBD1 (5 bases). Trimming took off 7 bases at V and 5 bases at J, with 8 bases between the two ends. From germline, CDR1 is LNHDA and CDR2 SQIVND (reference sequence). The CDR3 covers 11 residues. CDR3 DNA: TGTGCCAGTATGGGGGGGACTGAAGCTTTCTTT. As protein: CASMGGTEAFF.

This chain connects TRBV6-4 to TRBJ2-7; TRBD1 agrees at 9 bases. Germline V lookup: CDR1 MRHNA, CDR2 SNTAGT. This CDR3 comprises 15 residues. Losses at the gene ends were 4 bases for V and 3 bases for J; bases not matched to a gene: 7. In DNA form, the CDR3 reads TGTGCCAGCAGTGCACTACCGGGACAGGGCTACGAGCAGTACTTC. This translates into CASSALPGQGYEQYF.

The chain links TRBV7-9 to TRBJ2-7, with no clear D. The CDR3 loop spans 13 amino acids. CDR1 is SEHNR, CDR2 FQNEAQ, per germline (reference sequence). V shed 5 bases and J shed 3 bases, with 11 bases lying between them. CDR3 amino acids: CASSPVSGYEQYF. The CDR3 nucleotides read TGTGCCAGCAGCCCCGTTTCCGGCTACGAGCAGTACTTC.

The chain carries TRBV5-4 and TRBJ2-1, with a tentative D call TRBD2 (8 bases). V lost 4 bases, J lost 4 bases, and 21 bases lay in between. The CDR3 covers 17 residues. Germline CDR1 and CDR2: SGHNT and YYREEE (reference sequence). CDR3 region: CASSQGGGGHLYNEQFF. Here the CDR3 DNA reads TGTGCCAGCAGCCAGGGGGGCGGGGGGCACTTATACAATGAGCAGTTCTTC.

The chain has TRBV4-2 and TRBJ2-1, with 8 bases fitting TRBD2. Per the germline V gene, CDR1 is LGHNA and CDR2 is YNFKEQ. Unmatched junction bases numbered 2, after V lost 1 base and J lost 6 bases. The CDR3 length is 14 residues. The CDR3 bases are TGTGCCAGCAGCCAAGGGACTAGCACCAATGAGCAGTTCTTC. Residues: CASSQGTSTNEQFF.

This chain uses TRBV5-4 with TRBJ2-3; a weak D match, TRBD1 (5 bases). V lost 5 bases and J 0 bases, leaving 16 bases between the germline ends. Germline V gene data show CDR1 as SGHNT and CDR2 as YYREEE (reference sequence). The CDR3 consists of 16 residues. CDR3 region: CASSYARTPSTDTQYF. In DNA form, the CDR3 reads TGTGCCAGCAGTTACGCCAGGACACCTAGCACAGATACGCAGTATTTT.

This clone was recorded only once. This rearrangement joins TRBV6-6 to TRBJ2-1; the D gene is possibly TRBD2 (6 bases). The germline gives CDR1 MNHNY, CDR2 SVGAGI (reference sequence). Trimming removed 2 bases at V and 4 bases at J, with 12 bases between. The CDR3 length is 15 residues. In DNA, the CDR3 is TGTGCCAGCAGTTACGAGGGGACTTCTTACAATGAGCAGTTCTTC. Translation: CASSYEGTSYNEQFF.

The chain combines TRBV11-2 with TRBJ1-3; no reliable D call. Germline V gives CDR1 SGHAT, CDR2 FQNNGV. The V and J ends lost 1 base and 1 base respectively, with 5 bases between them. This CDR3 comprises 14 residues. The CDR3 region has the DNA TGTGCCAGCAGCTTAGCGGTTTCTGGAAACACCATATATTTT. As protein: CASSLAVSGNTIYF.

This rearrangement joins TRBV18 to TRBJ2-7, with 8 positions matching TRBD2. CDR1 and CDR2 from the germline V gene are KGHSH and LQKENI. J lost 5 bases, V lost 2 bases, and 8 bases had no gene match. The CDR3 covers 15 residues. DNA for the CDR3: TGTGCCAGCTCACCAAAAGCGGGGGCTACCCACGAGCAGTACTTC. Encoded protein: CASSPKAGATHEQYF.

The V gene is TRBV30, the J gene TRBJ1-1; D ambiguous. The CDR3 consists of 15 residues. The V and J ends lost 0 bases and 3 bases respectively, with 14 bases between them. CDR1 and CDR2 from the germline V gene are GTSNPN and SVGIG (reference sequence). The chain's CDR3 is CAWSVSPGGHTEAFF. The CDR3, as DNA: TGTGCCTGGAGTGTATCACCCGGAGGGCACACTGAAGCTTTCTTT.

The J gene is TRBJ2-7, the V gene TRBV19; 14 nucleotides match TRBD2. The CDR3 has 15 residues. In germline, CDR1 is LNHDA, CDR2 SQIVND (reference sequence). The junction had 3 bases not matched to a gene; V was cut back by 3 bases and J by 5 bases. In DNA, the CDR3 is TGTGCCAGTAGTATCGGACTAGCGGGAGGTAACGAGCAGTACTTC. This sequence encodes CASSIGLAGGNEQYF.

The rearrangement links TRBV28 to TRBJ2-2; D unresolved. CDR1 and CDR2 (germline): MDHEN, SYDVKM. The germline V and J ends were trimmed by 7 bases and 0 bases, with 12 bases remaining between them. The CDR3 extends over 15 amino acids. CDR3 in amino acids: CASTPPPANTGELFF. In nucleotides, the CDR3 is TGTGCCAGCACCCCTCCCCCCGCGAACACCGGGGAGCTGTTTTTT.

This chain uses TRBV6-6 with TRBJ2-7, with 7 positions matching TRBD2. The CDR3 is 14 amino acids. The germline V gene encodes CDR1 MNHNY and CDR2 SVGAGI (reference sequence). Trimming took 4 bases from V and 6 from J; bases not matched to a gene: 9. CDR3 DNA: TGTGCCAGCAGTTTGGGAGGGCCTAATCCCGAGCAGTACTTC. Translation: CASSLGGPNPEQYF.